The rows below give T cell receptor beta chains drawn from one sample of a study of T cell responses to AZD1222 COVID-19 vaccine. The method was immunoSEQ multiplex PCR; TCRdb's version includes in-frame clones alone and lacks a portion of them. The repertoire consists of about 120,000 clones, with around 90% occurring once and the leading ten covering approximately 2.6%. Sequencing used peripheral blood, obtained 28 days after the second AZD1222 dose. All receptors derive from an adult who received the AZD1222 COVID-19 vaccine. Each CDR3 is given without its conserved first and last residue.

v_call	j_call	cdr3_aa
TRBV12-3/TRBV12-4	TRBJ1-1	ASRQGLNTEAF
TRBV12-1	TRBJ2-1	ASSFRGGIGNEQF
TRBV4-1	TRBJ2-1	ASSQKAPGLAGANGEQF
TRBV5-1	TRBJ2-2	ASHTVLAGEDRELF
TRBV19	TRBJ1-2	ASRQGPTNYGYT
TRBV19	TRBJ1-2	ASSMEGAYT
TRBV7-9	TRBJ2-2	ASRGGSQNTGELF
TRBV5-3	TRBJ1-2	ARSLAATRYGYT
TRBV5-1	TRBJ1-5	ASSLIGGNQPQH
TRBV28	TRBJ2-7	ASNTRWGSYEQY
TRBV19	TRBJ1-2	ASSISGQGYRYGYT
TRBV29-1	TRBJ1-2	SVATGVSYGYT
TRBV30	TRBJ2-1	AWSNPRYSSYNEQF
TRBV29-1	TRBJ2-7	SVGDPNRSYEQY
TRBV28	TRBJ1-2	AGYGYT
TRBV5-6	TRBJ1-5	ASSLSGSNQPQH
TRBV7-2	TRBJ1-5	ASSSSSNQPQH
TRBV19	TRBJ1-5	ASSEQGGGNQPQH
TRBV5-1	TRBJ2-3	ASREQGTDTQY
TRBV11-2	TRBJ2-2	ASSLARGSKGELF
TRBV12-3/TRBV12-4	TRBJ2-5	ASSPWSGETQY
TRBV14	TRBJ2-1	ASSQDPGGPSSYNEQF
TRBV7-2	TRBJ1-3	ASSLSPTSSGNTIY
TRBV19	TRBJ1-5	ASSNLQGRGNQPQH
TRBV5-1	TRBJ1-2	ASSLGERRGGYT
TRBV7-8	TRBJ2-1	ASSFGRVASVYNEQF
TRBV18	TRBJ2-1	ASSPGASEAREQF
TRBV30	TRBJ1-5	AWGQSNQPQH
TRBV4-2	TRBJ1-6	ASSPGQGASYNSPLH
TRBV6-5	TRBJ1-5	ASSPYRDDQPQH
TRBV19	TRBJ2-7	ASSIRSTGESYEQY
TRBV6-2/TRBV6-3	TRBJ2-3	ASSYGGATDTQY
TRBV6-1	TRBJ2-5	ASSEPAIQETQY
TRBV6-5	TRBJ1-5	ASRSGRARDQPQH
TRBV4-2	TRBJ1-2	ASSKGQDLSSYGYT
TRBV29-1	TRBJ2-5	SVGTGGGWETQY
TRBV14	TRBJ1-2	ASSQGGYYGYT
TRBV4-3	TRBJ1-2	ASSQDLTGADGYT
TRBV28	TRBJ1-5	ASSLTGAVNQPQH
TRBV5-4	TRBJ2-5	ASSSPHGGTSGAQMAQY
TRBV5-1	TRBJ2-2	ASSLNWDRGTGELF
TRBV28	TRBJ1-1	ASSQGARYTEAF
TRBV24-1	TRBJ1-2	ATSGGGGAPGYDYGYT
TRBV5-1	TRBJ2-6	ASSLDVSGANVLT
TRBV7-9	TRBJ2-1	ASSSGQGEYNEQF
TRBV10-3	TRBJ2-2	AINGGGPYTGELF
TRBV19	TRBJ1-1	ASSILTAGEAF
TRBV3-1/TRBV3-2	TRBJ1-2	ASSQEAGYT
TRBV7-2	TRBJ1-2	ASSLGPTRANYGYT
TRBV28	TRBJ1-2	ASSLAQGASYGYT
TRBV5-4	TRBJ2-7	ASSSDRAGYEQY
TRBV6-5	TRBJ1-2	ASSYELGRSYGYT
TRBV4-1	TRBJ2-2	ASSRDRENTGELF
TRBV5-1	TRBJ1-3	ASSTGSPGNTIY
TRBV19	TRBJ1-2	ASRSRGAIDGYT
TRBV5-6	TRBJ2-3	ASSLFISTDTQY
TRBV27	TRBJ1-1	ASSFPRDGARAF